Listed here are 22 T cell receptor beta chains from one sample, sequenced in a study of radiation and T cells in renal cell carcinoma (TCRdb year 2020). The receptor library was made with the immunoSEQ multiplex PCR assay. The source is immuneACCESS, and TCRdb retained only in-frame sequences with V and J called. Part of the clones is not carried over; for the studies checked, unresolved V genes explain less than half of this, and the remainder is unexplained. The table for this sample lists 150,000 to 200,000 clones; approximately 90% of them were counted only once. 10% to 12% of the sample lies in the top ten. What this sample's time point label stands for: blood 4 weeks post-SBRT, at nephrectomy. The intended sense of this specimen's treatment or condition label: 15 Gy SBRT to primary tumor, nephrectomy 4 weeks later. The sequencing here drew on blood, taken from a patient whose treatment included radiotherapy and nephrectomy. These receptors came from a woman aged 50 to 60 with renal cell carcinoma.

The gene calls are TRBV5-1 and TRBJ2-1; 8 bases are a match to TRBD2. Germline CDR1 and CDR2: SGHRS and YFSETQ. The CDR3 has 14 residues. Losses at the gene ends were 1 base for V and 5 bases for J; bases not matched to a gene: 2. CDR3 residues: CASSLLLADNEQFF. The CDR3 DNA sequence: TGCGCCAGCAGCTTGTTACTAGCGGACAATGAGCAGTTCTTC.

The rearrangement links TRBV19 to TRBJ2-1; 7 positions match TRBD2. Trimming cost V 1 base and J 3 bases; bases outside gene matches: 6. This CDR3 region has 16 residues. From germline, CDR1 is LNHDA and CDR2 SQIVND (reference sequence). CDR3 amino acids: CASSIGGGRNYNEQFF. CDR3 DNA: TGTGCCAGTAGTATAGGCGGGGGTCGGAACTACAATGAGCAGTTCTTC.

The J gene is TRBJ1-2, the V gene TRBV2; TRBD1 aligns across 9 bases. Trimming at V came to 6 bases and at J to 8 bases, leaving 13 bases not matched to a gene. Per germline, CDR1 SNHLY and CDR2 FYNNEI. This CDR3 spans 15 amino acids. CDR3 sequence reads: CASSAGTGWEGGYTF. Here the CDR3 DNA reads TGTGCCAGCAGCGCCGGGACAGGGTGGGAGGGCGGCTACACCTTC.

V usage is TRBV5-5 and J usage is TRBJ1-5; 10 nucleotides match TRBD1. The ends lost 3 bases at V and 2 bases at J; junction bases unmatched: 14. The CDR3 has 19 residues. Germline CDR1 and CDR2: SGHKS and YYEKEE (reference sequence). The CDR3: CASSWDGTGASRGNQPQHF. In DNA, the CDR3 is TGTGCCAGCAGCTGGGACGGGACAGGGGCTTCACGTGGCAATCAGCCCCAGCATTTT.

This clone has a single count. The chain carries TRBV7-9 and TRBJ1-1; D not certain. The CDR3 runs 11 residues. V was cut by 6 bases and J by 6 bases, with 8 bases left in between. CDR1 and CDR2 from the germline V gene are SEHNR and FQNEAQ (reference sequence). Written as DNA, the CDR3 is TGTGCCAGCAGACACGAGTCTGAAGCTTTCTTT. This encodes CASRHESEAFF.

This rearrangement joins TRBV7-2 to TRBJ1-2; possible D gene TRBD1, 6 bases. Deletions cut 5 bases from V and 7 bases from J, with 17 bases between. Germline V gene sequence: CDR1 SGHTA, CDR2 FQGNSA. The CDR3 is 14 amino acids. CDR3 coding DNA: TGTGCCAGCAGCCCAGAACAGGGCTGGGGTGGCTACACCTTC. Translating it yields CASSPEQGWGGYTF.

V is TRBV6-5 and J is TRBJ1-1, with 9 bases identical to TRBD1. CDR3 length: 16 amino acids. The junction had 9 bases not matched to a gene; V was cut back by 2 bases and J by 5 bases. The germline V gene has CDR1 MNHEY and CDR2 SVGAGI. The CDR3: CASSYPAGTGRTEAFF. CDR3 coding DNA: TGTGCCAGCAGTTACCCGGCCGGGACAGGGAGAACTGAAGCTTTCTTT.

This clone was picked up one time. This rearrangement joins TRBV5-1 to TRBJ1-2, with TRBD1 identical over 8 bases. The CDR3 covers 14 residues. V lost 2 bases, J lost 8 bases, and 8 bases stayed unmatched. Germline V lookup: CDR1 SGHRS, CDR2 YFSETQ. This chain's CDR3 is CASSFLQGVGGYTF. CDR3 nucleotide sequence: TGCGCCAGCAGCTTCTTACAGGGGGTAGGAGGCTACACCTTC. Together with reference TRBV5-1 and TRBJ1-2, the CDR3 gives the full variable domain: KAGVTQTPRYLIKTRGQQVTLSCSPISGHRSVSWYQQTPGQGLQFLFEYFSETQRNKGNFPGRFSGRQFSNSRSEMNVSTLELGDSALYLCASSFLQGVGGYTFGSGTRLTVV.

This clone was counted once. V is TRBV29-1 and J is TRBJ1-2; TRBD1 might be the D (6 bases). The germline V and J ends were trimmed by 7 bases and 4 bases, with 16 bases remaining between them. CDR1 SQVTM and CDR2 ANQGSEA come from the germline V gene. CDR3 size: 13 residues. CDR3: CSATTGSRYGYTF. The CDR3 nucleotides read TGCAGCGCAACGACAGGATCCCGCTATGGCTACACCTTC.

The CDR3 DNA reads as TGTGCCAGCAGTCTGAACAGGGGCGCCGGGGAGCTGTTTTTT. It codes for CASSLNRGAGELFF. J is TRBJ2-2 and V is TRBV28, with TRBD1 matching over 7 bases. Germline CDR1 is MDHEN and CDR2 is SYDVKM. This CDR3 spans 14 amino acids. The V segment lost 5 bases and the J segment 6 bases; nucleotides outside the gene matches: 6.

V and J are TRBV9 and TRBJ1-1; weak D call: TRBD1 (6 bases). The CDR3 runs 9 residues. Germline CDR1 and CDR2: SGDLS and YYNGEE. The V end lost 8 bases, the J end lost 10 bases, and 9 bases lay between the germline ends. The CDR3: CASATGAFF. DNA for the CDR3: TGTGCCAGTGCGACAGGAGCTTTCTTT.

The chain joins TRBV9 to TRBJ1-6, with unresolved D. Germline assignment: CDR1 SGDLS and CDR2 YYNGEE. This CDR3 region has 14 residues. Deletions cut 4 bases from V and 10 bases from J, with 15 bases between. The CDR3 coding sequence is TGTGCCAGCAGCTTAATGGGGTTTAAGTCACCCCTCCACTTT. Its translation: CASSLMGFKSPLHF.

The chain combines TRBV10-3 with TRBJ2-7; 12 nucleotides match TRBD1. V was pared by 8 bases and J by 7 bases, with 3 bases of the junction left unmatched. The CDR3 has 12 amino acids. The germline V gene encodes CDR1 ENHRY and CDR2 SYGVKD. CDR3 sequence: CAIGTGGNEQYF. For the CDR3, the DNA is TGTGCCATCGGGACAGGGGGCAATGAGCAGTACTTC.

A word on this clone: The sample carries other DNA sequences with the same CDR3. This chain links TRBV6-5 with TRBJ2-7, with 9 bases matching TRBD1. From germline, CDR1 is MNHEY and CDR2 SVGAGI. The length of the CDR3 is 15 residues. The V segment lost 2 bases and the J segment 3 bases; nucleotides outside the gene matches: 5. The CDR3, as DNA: TGTGCCAGCAGTTACGGGGGGACAGGGCTCTACGAGCAGTACTTC. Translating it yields CASSYGGTGLYEQYF.

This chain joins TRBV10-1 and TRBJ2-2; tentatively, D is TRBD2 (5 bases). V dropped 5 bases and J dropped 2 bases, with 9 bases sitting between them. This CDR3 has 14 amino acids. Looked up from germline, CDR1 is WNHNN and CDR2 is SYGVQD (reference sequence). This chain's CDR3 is CASSSGRNTGELFF. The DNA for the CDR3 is TGCGCCAGCAGTAGCGGTAGAAACACCGGGGAGCTGTTTTTT.

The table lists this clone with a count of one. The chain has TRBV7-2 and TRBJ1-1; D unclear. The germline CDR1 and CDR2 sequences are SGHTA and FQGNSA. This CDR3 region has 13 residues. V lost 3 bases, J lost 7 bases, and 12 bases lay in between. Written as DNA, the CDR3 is TGTGCCAGCAGCTTTGACGGGGAAGTTGAAGCTTTCTTT. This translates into CASSFDGEVEAFF. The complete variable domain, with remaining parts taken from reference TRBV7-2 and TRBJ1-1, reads GAGVSQSPSNKVTEKGKDVELRCDPISGHTALYWYRQSLGQGLEFLIYFQGNSAPDKSGLPSDRFSAERTGGSVSTLTIQRTQQEDSAVYLCASSFDGEVEAFFGQGTRLTVV.

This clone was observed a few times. CDR3 DNA: TGTGCCAGCAGCCAAGACAGGAGGGATGAAAAACTGTTTTTT. Its protein product is CASSQDRRDEKLFF. J is TRBJ1-4 and V is TRBV4-2; the D is unclear. The CDR3 is 14 residues long. The V gene lost 0 bases and the J gene lost 6 bases, with 8 bases spanning the gap. Germline V gives CDR1 LGHNA, CDR2 YNFKEQ.

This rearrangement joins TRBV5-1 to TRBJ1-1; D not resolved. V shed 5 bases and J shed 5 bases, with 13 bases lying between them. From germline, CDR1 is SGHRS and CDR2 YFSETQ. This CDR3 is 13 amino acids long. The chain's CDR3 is CASSWISETEAFF. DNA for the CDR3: TGCGCCAGCAGTTGGATTTCAGAAACTGAAGCTTTCTTT.

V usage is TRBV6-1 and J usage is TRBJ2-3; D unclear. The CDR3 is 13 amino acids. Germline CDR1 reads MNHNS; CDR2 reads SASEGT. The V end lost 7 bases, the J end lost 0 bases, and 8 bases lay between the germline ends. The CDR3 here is CASTISSTDTQYF. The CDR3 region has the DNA TGTGCCAGCACTATCTCTAGCACAGATACGCAGTATTTT.

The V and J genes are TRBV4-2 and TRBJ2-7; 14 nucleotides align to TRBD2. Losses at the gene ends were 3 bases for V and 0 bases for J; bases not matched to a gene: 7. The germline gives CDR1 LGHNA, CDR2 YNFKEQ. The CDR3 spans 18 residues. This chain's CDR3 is CASSHQRTSGGSSYEQYF. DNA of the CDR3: TGTGCCAGCAGCCATCAAAGGACTAGCGGGGGGTCCTCCTACGAGCAGTACTTC.

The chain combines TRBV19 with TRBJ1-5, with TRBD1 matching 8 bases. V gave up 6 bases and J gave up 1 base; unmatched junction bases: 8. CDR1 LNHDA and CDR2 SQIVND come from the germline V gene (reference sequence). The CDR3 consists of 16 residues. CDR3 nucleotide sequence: TGTGCCAGTAGCCCCGGGACAGGTCGGAGCAATCAGCCCCAGCATTTT. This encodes CASSPGTGRSNQPQHF.

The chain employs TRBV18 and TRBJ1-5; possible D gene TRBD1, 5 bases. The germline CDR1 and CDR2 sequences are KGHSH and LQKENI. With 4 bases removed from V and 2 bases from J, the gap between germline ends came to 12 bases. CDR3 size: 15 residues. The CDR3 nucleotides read TGTGCCAGCTCACAGGAGGTGGGGGGCAATCAGCCCCAGCATTTT. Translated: CASSQEVGGNQPQHF.